This T cell receptor (beta chain) was identified during a study of blood T cells in healthy people across ages (dated by TCRdb to between 2014 and 2016). Study-level background: In model experiments, template switching captured about one uniquely barcoded TCR beta cDNA molecule for every two T cells. Age-related changes in TCR beta repertoire diversity were measured in the study by deep sequencing normalized with unique cDNA molecular identifiers. The donors were divided into four age groups: young (average around 17 years), middle-aged (approximately 39), aged (about 60) and long-lived (82). Donors of different ages were randomly distributed across sequencing lanes to avoid experimental bias. For two donors (one aged 18 to 30 and one aged 80 or older), the study analyzed two additional independent replicas of 1 million unique cDNA reads from the same blood draw.

On this clonotype: What antigen it recognizes has not been identified. No base qualities exist here, and no much larger clone lies one base off it.

Study-wide findings and limitations: The CMV infection status of donors was not known, potentially confounding age-related changes in expanded clonotypes. As age increased, observed TCR beta diversity per million T cells dropped in a roughly linear way, and a significant reduction was already evident by age 40. Total diversity estimates from one million sequenced T cells were considered lower bounds and underestimates. Conclusive comparison of naive and antigen-experienced compartments was prevented by the profiling of bulk unsorted PBMCs. The percentage of naive T cells measured by flow cytometry correlated strongly with observed TCR beta diversity. Compared with the aged group, more naive CD4+ T cells, fewer expanded clones and increased TCR diversity were shown by the long-lived group, suggesting age selection.

Donors were a few dozen systemically healthy Caucasian individuals from Russia aged about 6 to 100 years. Each donor gave approximately 9.4 milliliters of peripheral blood, drawn into EDTA-treated Vacutainer tubes. PBMCs were isolated by Ficoll-Paque density-gradient centrifugation, with at least 7 million obtained per sample. Total RNA was extracted from PBMCs with Trizol reagent, with at least 5 micrograms obtained per sample. For every donor, flow cytometry on a PBMC aliquot measured the percentage of naive CD45RAhigh/CD27high T cells. Library construction relied on 5' RACE. Sequencing relied on an Illumina HiSeq 2500. A second roughly 7 to 12 cycle PCR used a sample-barcoded 5' primer and a J-beta primer mix. Each TCR beta cDNA molecule received a unique molecular identifier from a template-switch 5' adaptor carrying 12 random nucleotides. Each sample yielded at least 2.5 million CDR3-containing paired-end reads. First-strand cDNA was synthesized from all RNA with the Mint cDNA synthesis kit, primed by a TRBC-specific oligonucleotide. Following uracil-DNA glycosylase treatment, all cDNA underwent a first 18-cycle PCR with the universal primers M1SS and BC2_uni_R. The published analysis was carried out like this. For normalization, 1 million high-quality reads were randomly selected from each sample, with every read carrying a distinct molecular identifier. Reads sharing molecular identifiers were discarded rather than binned into consensus sequences. MiTCR, set to a Q25 quality threshold and the strictest error-elimination algorithm, was used for CDR3 identification, clonotype clustering and error correction. A nonparametric unseen species model with Euler transformation was used to estimate lower-bound total TCR beta diversity. TCRdb reanalyzed the raw reads on its own, using fastp at Q25 for trimming and MiXCR for clone calling, and kept in-frame beta chains. Every entry covers one CDR3 protein and lists the most common genes and DNA from its rows. These V and J calls derive from TCRdb rather than the authors' analysis. The sample table contains more than 800,000 distinct CDR3 sequences; only one count was recorded for 35% to 50% of them. Over 15% of the sample rests with the top ten.

Here V drops 7 bases and J drops 4 bases, and the junction holds 6 bases not matched to any gene. The CDR3 covers 14 residues, taking in both the cysteine and the phenylalanine. Only the CDR3 DNA stays, 42 bases, in frame from base 1. The germline V gene (reference sequence) sets CDR1 to MNHEY and CDR2 to SMNVEV. This chain is built from TRBV27 and TRBJ2-3, with 9 bases in between that match TRBD2. This sequence was found in a woman aged 60-75 years in good health. Material for sequencing was blood. This receptor carries the CDR3 CASTQLAGADTQYF. The DNA is TGTGCCAGCACCCAATTAGCGGGAGCAGATACGCAGTATTTT.